This TCR beta chain was sequenced during a study of cytomegalovirus exposure and HLA in healthy donors. The study ran its PCR with 60 Vbeta and 13 Jbeta primers. Profiling relied on immunoSEQ multiplex PCR, and the TCRdb table lists in-frame clones only, not all of them. The sample lists about 260,000 clones; just under 85% were seen once. Germline CDR1 reads MNHEY; CDR2 reads SMNVEV (reference sequence). CDR3 length: 13 residues. The ends lost 2 bases at V and 6 bases at J; junction bases unmatched: 2. The rearrangement joins TRBV27 to TRBJ2-7; 9 positions match TRBD2. This TCR derives from a middle-aged woman in good health and CMV-seropositive. Sequenced input: PBMCs. The CDR3 sequence: CASSLLAGSEQYF. The CDR3 DNA is TGTGCCAGCAGTTTACTAGCGGGATCCGAGCAGTACTTC.